This T cell receptor (beta chain) was captured by sequencing in a study of blood T cell repertoires in COVID-19. About the study: Sample material is recorded as cDNA or gDNA derived from T cells, B-cell-depleted T cells, or PBMCs.

Looked up from germline, CDR1 is LNHDA and CDR2 is SQIVND (reference sequence). Trimming removed 3 bases from V and 9 bases from J; junction bases left unmatched: 13. The CDR3 loop spans 17 amino acids. Per the original data handling: Cell counts per sample came from amplifying reference gene primers. Sequencing was performed with immunoSEQ multiplex PCR; in TCRdb, only in-frame clones are kept and a portion is missing. The D gene and trimming were derived from the DNA, and the V and J assignments and clone size from that table. The sample has 190,000 or so clones, approximately 82% seen once. Sequencing was done on a sample of peripheral blood. V usage is TRBV19 and J usage is TRBJ2-1, with 11 bases that match TRBD2. The TCR originated in a man between 45 and 60 years old with active or convalescent COVID-19. The CDR3, as DNA: TGTGCCAGTAGTATGCCGGGGGCCGGGACTAGCGGTGGTGAGCAGTTCTTC. Protein: CASSMPGAGTSGGEQFF.